A selection of T cell receptor beta chains follows, all from one sample in a study of blood T cells in healthy people across ages. One entry per CDR3 protein results from TCRdb running MiXCR on the 5' RACE reads. Of hundreds of thousands of distinct CDR3 sequences listed, approximately 40% are singletons. The sample consisted of blood. The receptors come from an elderly man in good health. The CDR3 runs from the conserved cysteine through the conserved F or W. Fields, in order: J gene, V gene, D gene, clone size, CDR3 DNA, CDR3 protein. The D gene is left open where the match is weak. Clone size is shown for a subset of rows, as once, few, many or a class of expanded clone.

j_call: TRBJ2-3
v_call: TRBV7-2
d_call: .
clone_size: .
cdr3_nt: TGTGCCAGCAGCTACATTAGCCCCGCGGGGAACGATACGCAGTATTTT
cdr3_aa: CASSYISPAGNDTQYF

j_call: TRBJ2-3
v_call: TRBV15
d_call: .
clone_size: .
cdr3_nt: TGTGCCACCAGCAGAGATTTGCGAGCCCCTAGCACAGATACGCAGTATTTT
cdr3_aa: CATSRDLRAPSTDTQYF

j_call: TRBJ2-2
v_call: TRBV29-1
d_call: TRBD1
clone_size: .
cdr3_nt: TGCAGCGTTGAAGCGAGGGGGCTCGAGGGCACCGGGGAGCTGTTTTTT
cdr3_aa: CSVEARGLEGTGELFF

j_call: TRBJ2-6
v_call: TRBV6-2/TRBV6-3
d_call: TRBD1
clone_size: .
cdr3_nt: TGTGCCAGCACCAGAGACAGGGACTCTGGGGCCAACGTCCTGACTTTC
cdr3_aa: CASTRDRDSGANVLTF

j_call: TRBJ2-1
v_call: TRBV6-1
d_call: TRBD1
clone_size: .
cdr3_nt: TGTGCCAGCAGTGAACATGACAGGGGAGATGAGCAGTTCTTC
cdr3_aa: CASSEHDRGDEQFF

j_call: TRBJ2-4
v_call: TRBV20-1
d_call: .
clone_size: .
cdr3_nt: TGCAGTGCTAGAGATCGGACGATCCCCCAAAACATTCAGTACTTC
cdr3_aa: CSARDRTIPQNIQYF

j_call: TRBJ1-6
v_call: TRBV20-1
d_call: TRBD1
clone_size: few
cdr3_nt: TGCAGTGCTAGCTCCTTCACTTCGGGACAGGTGCCTAGCTCCTATAATTCACCCCTCCACTTT
cdr3_aa: CSASSFTSGQVPSSYNSPLHF

j_call: TRBJ2-1
v_call: TRBV20-1
d_call: .
clone_size: .
cdr3_nt: TGCAGTGCTAGTAGGGGAGACGTAGCGATAACAACGAATGAGCAGTTCTTC
cdr3_aa: CSASRGDVAITTNEQFF

j_call: TRBJ2-7
v_call: TRBV21-1
d_call: .
clone_size: .
cdr3_nt: TGTGCCAGCAGCAAAGCTGCAGGGTATATAGACGAGCAGTACTTC
cdr3_aa: CASSKAAGYIDEQYF

j_call: TRBJ2-4
v_call: TRBV13
d_call: .
clone_size: few
cdr3_nt: TGTGCCAGCAGCTTAGACAGAACGCCCATTCAGTACTTC
cdr3_aa: CASSLDRTPIQYF

j_call: TRBJ1-1
v_call: TRBV29-1
d_call: .
clone_size: .
cdr3_nt: TGCAGCGTTGCTTCGAACACTGAAGCTTTCTTT
cdr3_aa: CSVASNTEAFF

j_call: TRBJ2-1
v_call: TRBV5-1
d_call: TRBD2
clone_size: many
cdr3_nt: TGCGCCAGCAGGACCCAGACTAGCGCTACCTACAATGAGCAGTTCTTC
cdr3_aa: CASRTQTSATYNEQFF

j_call: TRBJ2-3
v_call: TRBV4-1
d_call: TRBD2
clone_size: few
cdr3_nt: TGCGCCAGCAGCCCCGACTCGGACCGGCCGGGGGGTACGCAGTATTTT
cdr3_aa: CASSPDSDRPGGTQYF

j_call: TRBJ2-5
v_call: TRBV6-5
d_call: .
clone_size: few
cdr3_nt: TGTGCCAGCAGTTACCAGGGTCGGAGGGAGACCCAGTACTTC
cdr3_aa: CASSYQGRRETQYF

j_call: TRBJ2-1
v_call: TRBV20-1
d_call: .
clone_size: few
cdr3_nt: TGCAGTGCTACCCAAAAGGGCTGGGACACCGACAATGAGCAGTTCTTC
cdr3_aa: CSATQKGWDTDNEQFF

j_call: TRBJ2-3
v_call: TRBV6-2/TRBV6-3
d_call: TRBD2
clone_size: few
cdr3_nt: TGTGCCAGCAGTTATGGCGGAACTAGCGGGGGCGTCACAGATACGCAGTATTTT
cdr3_aa: CASSYGGTSGGVTDTQYF

j_call: TRBJ2-1
v_call: TRBV14
d_call: TRBD2
clone_size: few
cdr3_nt: TGTGCCAGCAGTAGAATCAGCGGGACTGATGAGCAGTTCTTC
cdr3_aa: CASSRISGTDEQFF

j_call: TRBJ2-3
v_call: TRBV5-1
d_call: .
clone_size: .
cdr3_nt: TGCGCCACCAGCCTGCAGACCACAGCTACGCAGTATTTT
cdr3_aa: CATSLQTTATQYF

j_call: TRBJ2-5
v_call: TRBV4-1
d_call: .
clone_size: .
cdr3_nt: TGCGCCAGCAGCCAAGTCCGTGTGGGGACCGAAAAAAGAGGGCAAGAGACCCAGTACTTC
cdr3_aa: CASSQVRVGTEKRGQETQYF

j_call: TRBJ2-7
v_call: TRBV6-1
d_call: .
clone_size: .
cdr3_nt: TGTGCCAGCAGGGTACAGCATGAAACCTCCTACGAGCAGTACTTC
cdr3_aa: CASRVQHETSYEQYF

j_call: TRBJ1-4
v_call: TRBV29-1
d_call: .
clone_size: .
cdr3_nt: TGCAGCGTTGAAGGCGCATCAACTAATGAAAAACTGTTTTTT
cdr3_aa: CSVEGASTNEKLFF

j_call: TRBJ1-2
v_call: TRBV12-3/TRBV12-4
d_call: TRBD1
clone_size: .
cdr3_nt: TGTGCCAGCAGTTACGACAGGGAGTACTACACCTTC
cdr3_aa: CASSYDREYYTF

j_call: TRBJ1-2
v_call: TRBV5-1
d_call: .
clone_size: many
cdr3_nt: TGCGCCAGCAGCGAGAAGGTCGACTATGGCTACACCTTC
cdr3_aa: CASSEKVDYGYTF

j_call: TRBJ2-3
v_call: TRBV7-9
d_call: .
clone_size: many
cdr3_nt: TGTGCCAGCAGCCCACGTCTAGCGCTCCGAGGCGCAGATACGCAGTATTTT
cdr3_aa: CASSPRLALRGADTQYF

j_call: TRBJ2-5
v_call: TRBV20-1
d_call: TRBD1
clone_size: once
cdr3_nt: TGCAGTGCGGACCCCACAGGGGTGAAAGAGACCCAGTACTTC
cdr3_aa: CSADPTGVKETQYF

j_call: TRBJ2-5
v_call: TRBV25-1
d_call: .
clone_size: .
cdr3_nt: TGTGCCAGCAGTGAACACGGGTATGAGACCCAGTACTTC
cdr3_aa: CASSEHGYETQYF

j_call: TRBJ2-7
v_call: TRBV20-1
d_call: TRBD2
clone_size: .
cdr3_nt: TGCAGTGCTACAGCGGGAGTAGGCTACGAGCAGTACTTC
cdr3_aa: CSATAGVGYEQYF

j_call: TRBJ2-5
v_call: TRBV10-3
d_call: TRBD1
clone_size: .
cdr3_nt: TGTGTCATCAAAAGGGACAGGGGAAGCGGCAGGGAAGAGACCCAGTACTTC
cdr3_aa: CVIKRDRGSGREETQYF

j_call: TRBJ2-7
v_call: TRBV6-2/TRBV6-3
d_call: TRBD1
clone_size: few
cdr3_nt: TGTGCCAGCAGTTACGTATCCGGGACAGGCTACAACTACGAGCAGTACTTC
cdr3_aa: CASSYVSGTGYNYEQYF

j_call: TRBJ2-2
v_call: TRBV7-2
d_call: TRBD2
clone_size: few
cdr3_nt: TGTGCCAGCAGCCGACCGGGACTAGCGGGGTCCGGGGAGCTGTTTTTT
cdr3_aa: CASSRPGLAGSGELFF

j_call: TRBJ2-5
v_call: TRBV6-5
d_call: .
clone_size: many
cdr3_nt: TGTGCCAGCAGTTATTCGCTAAGGTTGGACCGGGAGATCGGAACCCAGTACTTC
cdr3_aa: CASSYSLRLDREIGTQYF

j_call: TRBJ1-5
v_call: TRBV6-2/TRBV6-3
d_call: .
clone_size: many
cdr3_nt: TGTGCCAGCAGACCCGACAGGACTGGTCAGCCCCAGCATTTT
cdr3_aa: CASRPDRTGQPQHF

j_call: TRBJ1-4
v_call: TRBV28
d_call: TRBD1
clone_size: .
cdr3_nt: TGTGCCAGCAGTTCGGCCGGGACAGGGGATGAAAAACTGTTTTTT
cdr3_aa: CASSSAGTGDEKLFF

j_call: TRBJ1-5
v_call: TRBV20-1
d_call: .
clone_size: .
cdr3_nt: TGCAGTGCTAGAGTACAGGACTCCAATCAGCCCCAGCATTTT
cdr3_aa: CSARVQDSNQPQHF

j_call: TRBJ2-4
v_call: TRBV11-3
d_call: .
clone_size: .
cdr3_nt: TGTGCCAGCAGCGTAGTCGGGAATCACATTCAGTACTTC
cdr3_aa: CASSVVGNHIQYF